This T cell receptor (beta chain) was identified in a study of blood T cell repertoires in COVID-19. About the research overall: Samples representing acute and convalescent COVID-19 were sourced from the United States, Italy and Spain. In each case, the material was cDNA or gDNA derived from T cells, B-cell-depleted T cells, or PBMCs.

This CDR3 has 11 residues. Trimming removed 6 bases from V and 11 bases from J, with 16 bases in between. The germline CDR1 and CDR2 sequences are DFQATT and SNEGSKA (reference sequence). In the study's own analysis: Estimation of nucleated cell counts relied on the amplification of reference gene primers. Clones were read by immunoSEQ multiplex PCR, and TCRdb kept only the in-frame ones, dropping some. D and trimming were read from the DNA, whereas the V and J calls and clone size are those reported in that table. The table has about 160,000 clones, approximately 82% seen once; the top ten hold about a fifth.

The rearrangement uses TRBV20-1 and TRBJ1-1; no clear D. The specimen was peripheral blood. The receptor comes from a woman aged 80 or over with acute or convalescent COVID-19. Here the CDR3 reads CSAKERVWAFF. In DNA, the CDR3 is TGCAGTGCGAAGGAGAGGGTTTGGGCTTTCTTT.